This TCR beta chain was identified in a study of cytomegalovirus exposure and HLA in healthy donors. Study-level results: Usually a TCR sequence was rare, but some public TCRs were found in many donors. Investigators reported approximately 170 TCR beta chains as tied to cytomegalovirus.

V was pared by 3 bases and J by 2 bases, with 13 bases of the junction left unmatched. Germline CDR1 GTSNPN, CDR2 SVGIG (reference sequence). The CDR3 consists of 17 residues. With regard to this clone: Its cognate antigen is unknown.

The repertoire was sequenced with immunoSEQ multiplex PCR; TCRdb's copy has only in-frame clones and lacks some. The sample lists under 85,000 clones; almost 95% were seen once. Sequenced input: PBMCs. The TCR was taken from a man aged 18 to 30 in good health and CMV-seropositive. The chain uses TRBV30 and TRBJ2-3; TRBD2 agrees at 8 bases. The CDR3 spells CAWSNAGGGGLTDTQYF. The DNA for the CDR3 is TGTGCCTGGAGCAACGCCGGTGGCGGGGGGCTCACAGATACGCAGTATTTT.